Listed below are T cell receptor beta chains from one sample, sequenced in a study of cytomegalovirus exposure and HLA in healthy donors. TCRdb's copy holds only in-frame clones and misses some; the assay was immunoSEQ multiplex PCR. Among 70,000 or so clones listed, 60% to 75% were seen once. Sequencing used PBMCs. These receptors all come from a woman aged 60 to 75 in good health and CMV-seropositive. CDR3s include the opening cysteine and the closing phenylalanine or tryptophan.

V gene: TRBV11-2
CDR3 protein: CASSILTELNTEAFF

V gene: TRBV16
CDR3 protein: CASSLTGYNTEAFF

V gene: TRBV6-1
CDR3 protein: CASSSYTGGNTEAFF

V gene: TRBV12-5
CDR3 protein: CASGLEGASPDTQYF

V gene: TRBV28
CDR3 protein: CASNLFSSSYGYTF

V gene: TRBV25-1
CDR3 protein: CASSDLQGRAFF

V gene: TRBV19
CDR3 protein: CASSNSRTGGSEAFF

V gene: TRBV10-1
CDR3 protein: CASSESGASYNEQFF

V gene: TRBV5-1
CDR3 protein: CASSLSGGSSYNSPLHF

V gene: TRBV5-6
CDR3 protein: CASRSGTGGYNEQFF

V gene: TRBV21-1
CDR3 protein: CASRNSWEKLFF

V gene: TRBV5-8
CDR3 protein: CASSLASGVYGYTF

V gene: TRBV14
CDR3 protein: CASSQGGSNQPQHF

V gene: TRBV4-2
CDR3 protein: CASSQAASGGTDTQYF

V gene: TRBV9
CDR3 protein: CASSVAGLAYNEQFF

V gene: TRBV7-9
CDR3 protein: CASSQQGTDTQYF